This TCR beta chain was sequenced during a study of CD8 T cells in ankylosing spondylitis. TCRdb passed the 5' RACE reads through MiXCR, listing each CDR3 protein once. The table records some 200,000 distinct CDR3 sequences, roughly 24% of them present only once. This CDR3 spans 17 amino acids. V lost 4 bases and J lost 2; bases outside the gene matches: 11. The germline CDR1 and CDR2 sequences are MNHEY and SVGAGI. The TCR originated in a male donor with ankylosing spondylitis or in good health (not recorded which). The chain is built from TRBV6-5 and TRBJ2-5; the match to TRBD2 covers 9 bases. The sequencing sample was made of blood, either unsorted or a sorted T cell fraction (not recorded which). The DNA of the CDR3 is TGTGCCAGCAGTTCAACCTTGACTAGCGGATCACAAGAGACCCAGTACTTC. Translation: CASSSTLTSGSQETQYF.